A selection of T cell receptor beta chains follows, all from one sample in a study of blood T cell repertoires in COVID-19. Generated by immunoSEQ multiplex PCR, the TCRdb table keeps only in-frame clones and is missing some. The repertoire holds 150,000 to 200,000 clones, with around 89% as singletons. The sequencing sample was made of peripheral blood. The receptors come from a man aged 55 to 70 with acute or convalescent COVID-19. Each CDR3 is given with its conserved first and last residue. The D gene is left open where the match is weak.

v_gene	j_gene	d_gene	CDR3aa
TRBV5-1	TRBJ1-5	.	CASSLGGIRNQPQHF
TRBV6-5	TRBJ2-7	.	CASHGRGYEQYF
TRBV4-2	TRBJ1-5	TRBD1	CASSQGQGLMSNQPQHF
TRBV3-1/TRBV3-2	TRBJ2-7	TRBD1	CASSQDPGQGFGEQYF
TRBV5-1	TRBJ2-3	TRBD2	CASSLGGRGTDTQYF
TRBV5-4	TRBJ1-1	.	CASSFGDTEAFF
TRBV5-6	TRBJ1-1	TRBD1	CASSSTGGRTEAFF
TRBV11-2	TRBJ1-3	TRBD1	CASSLSTGTGNTIYF
TRBV19	TRBJ2-7	.	CASRRDGESYEQYF
TRBV7-9	TRBJ1-5	TRBD1	CASSQGTGNQPQHF
TRBV6-1	TRBJ1-1	TRBD1	CASSDTTGFTEAFF
TRBV18	TRBJ1-1	TRBD1	CASSPQGADTEAFF
TRBV6-1	TRBJ2-7	TRBD2	CASSERASGLPYEQYF
TRBV29-1	TRBJ1-1	.	CSVRGSAEAFF
TRBV10-3	TRBJ2-3	.	CAISGGRGYTQYF
TRBV12-5	TRBJ1-1	.	CASGLAQGLAFF
TRBV7-8	TRBJ2-1	.	CASSLGDYQGNEQFF
TRBV24-1	TRBJ2-5	.	CATSDVRGLETQYF
TRBV6-1	TRBJ1-5	TRBD1	CASSGADRGLSNQPQHF
TRBV14	TRBJ2-5	.	CASSQGSRQYQETQYF
TRBV6-6	TRBJ1-2	.	CASKTGQGNGYGYTF
TRBV7-2	TRBJ2-5	.	CASSIGQGGKETQYF
TRBV4-2	TRBJ2-4	.	CASSQGPRDKNIQYF
TRBV28	TRBJ1-5	TRBD1	CASSLGGTVGQPQHF
TRBV3-1/TRBV3-2	TRBJ1-5	.	CASSQDMFRANQPQHF
TRBV15	TRBJ1-5	.	CATSRELSSNQPQHF
TRBV7-3	TRBJ1-2	TRBD1	CASSLRGRGDGYTF
TRBV18	TRBJ1-1	TRBD1	CASSPNIGDRDTEAFF
TRBV14	TRBJ2-2	.	CASSQVRGLTGELFF
TRBV7-9	TRBJ2-3	TRBD2	CASSRSGGTDTQYF
TRBV4-1	TRBJ2-1	TRBD2	CASSLATSGGAWNEQFF
TRBV4-2	TRBJ2-1	.	CASSQDSNEQFF
TRBV29-1	TRBJ1-1	.	CSVTRGNTEAFF
TRBV5-1	TRBJ1-1	.	CASSPPNLRGHTEAFF
TRBV4-1	TRBJ1-3	.	CASSQDTGSGNTIYF
TRBV9	TRBJ1-5	TRBD1	CASSVGTGANQPQHF
TRBV2	TRBJ2-7	TRBD1	CASSLRGGDEQYF
TRBV27	TRBJ1-6	.	CASSLDWAFSYNSPLHF
TRBV29-1	TRBJ1-1	.	CSVAQVEAFF
TRBV11-2	TRBJ1-5	.	CASSDGSVVSNQPQHF
TRBV9	TRBJ2-3	TRBD2	CASSPQERGGGADTQYF
TRBV18	TRBJ2-3	.	CASSLDPTWTDTQYF
TRBV5-8	TRBJ1-1	.	CASSLVSQTLAEAFF
TRBV5-1	TRBJ1-1	TRBD1	CASSLPRDRRLNTEAFF